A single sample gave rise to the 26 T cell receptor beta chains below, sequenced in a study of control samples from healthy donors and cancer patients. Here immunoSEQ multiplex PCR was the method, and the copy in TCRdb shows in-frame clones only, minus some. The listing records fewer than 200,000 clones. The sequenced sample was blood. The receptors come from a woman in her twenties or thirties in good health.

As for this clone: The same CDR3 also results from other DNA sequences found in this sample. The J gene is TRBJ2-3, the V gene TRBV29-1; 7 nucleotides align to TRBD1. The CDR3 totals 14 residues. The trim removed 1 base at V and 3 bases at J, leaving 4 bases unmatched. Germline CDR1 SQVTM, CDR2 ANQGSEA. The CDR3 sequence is CSVEGQGVTDTQYF. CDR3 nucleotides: TGCAGCGTTGAAGGACAGGGAGTAACAGATACGCAGTATTTT.

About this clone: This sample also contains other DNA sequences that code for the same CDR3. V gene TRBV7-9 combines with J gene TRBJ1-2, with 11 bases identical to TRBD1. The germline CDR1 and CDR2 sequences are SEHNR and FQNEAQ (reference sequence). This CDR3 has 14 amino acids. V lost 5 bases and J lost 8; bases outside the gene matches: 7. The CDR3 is CASSPGQGAWGYTF. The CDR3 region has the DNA TGTGCCAGCAGCCCAGGACAGGGGGCGTGGGGCTACACCTTC. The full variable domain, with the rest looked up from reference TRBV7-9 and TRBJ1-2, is DTGVSQNPRHKITKRGQNVTFRCDPISEHNRLYWYRQTLGQGPEFLTYFQNEAQLEKSRLLSDRFSAERPKGSFSTLEIQRTEQGDSAMYLCASSPGQGAWGYTFGSGTRLTVV.

The CDR3 region is CASSLTGDTEAFF. The CDR3 nucleotides are TGCGCCAGCAGCCTTACAGGGGACACTGAAGCTTTCTTT. The V and J genes are TRBV23-1 and TRBJ1-1; TRBD1 matches at 7 bases. TRBV23-1 falls under the ORF class, with uncertain function. The CDR3 contains 13 residues. Losses at the gene ends were 6 bases for V and 3 bases for J; bases not matched to a gene: 4.

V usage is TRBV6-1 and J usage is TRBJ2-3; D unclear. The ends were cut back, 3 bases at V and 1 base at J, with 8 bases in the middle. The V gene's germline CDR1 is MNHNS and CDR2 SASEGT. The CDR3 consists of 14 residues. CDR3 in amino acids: CASSEGWGTDTQYF. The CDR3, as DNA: TGTGCCAGCAGTGAGGGGTGGGGCACAGATACGCAGTATTTT.

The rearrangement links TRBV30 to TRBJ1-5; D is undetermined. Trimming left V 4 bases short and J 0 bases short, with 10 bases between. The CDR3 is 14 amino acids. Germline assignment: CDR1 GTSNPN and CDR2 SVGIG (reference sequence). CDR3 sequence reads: CAWTTFDSNQPQHF. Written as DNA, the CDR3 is TGTGCCTGGACTACCTTCGATAGCAATCAGCCCCAGCATTTT.

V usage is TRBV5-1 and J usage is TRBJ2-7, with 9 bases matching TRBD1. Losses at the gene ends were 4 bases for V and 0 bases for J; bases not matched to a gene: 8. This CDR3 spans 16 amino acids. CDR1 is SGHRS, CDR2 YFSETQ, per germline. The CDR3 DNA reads TGCGCCAGCAGCGTAGGGACAGGGCTAAGCTCCTACGAGCAGTACTTC. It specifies CASSVGTGLSSYEQYF.

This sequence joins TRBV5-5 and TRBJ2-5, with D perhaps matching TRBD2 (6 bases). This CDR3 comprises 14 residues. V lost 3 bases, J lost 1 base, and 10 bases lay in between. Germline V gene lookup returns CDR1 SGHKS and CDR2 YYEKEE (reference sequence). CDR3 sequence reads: CASSSGGPQETQYF. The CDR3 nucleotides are TGTGCCAGCAGCTCCGGGGGACCCCAAGAGACCCAGTACTTC.

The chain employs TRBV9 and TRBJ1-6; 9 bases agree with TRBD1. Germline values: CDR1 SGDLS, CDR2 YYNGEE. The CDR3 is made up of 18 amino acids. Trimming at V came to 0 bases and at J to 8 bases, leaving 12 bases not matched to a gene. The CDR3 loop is CASSVGSGTGIPDSPLHF. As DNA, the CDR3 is TGTGCCAGCAGCGTAGGTTCGGGGACAGGGATCCCGGATTCACCCCTCCACTTT.

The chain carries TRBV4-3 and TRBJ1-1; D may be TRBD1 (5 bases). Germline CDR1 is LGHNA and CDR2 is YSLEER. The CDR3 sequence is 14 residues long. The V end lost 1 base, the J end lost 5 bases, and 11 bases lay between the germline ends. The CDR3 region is CASSQALGGTEAFF. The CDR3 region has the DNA TGCGCCAGCAGCCAAGCATTGGGGGGAACTGAAGCTTTCTTT.

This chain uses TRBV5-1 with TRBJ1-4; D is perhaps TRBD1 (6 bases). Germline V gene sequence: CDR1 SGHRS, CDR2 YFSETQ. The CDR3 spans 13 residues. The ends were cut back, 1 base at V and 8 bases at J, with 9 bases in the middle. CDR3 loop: CASSLIGGEKLFF. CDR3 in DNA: TGCGCCAGCAGCTTGATCGGGGGCGAAAAACTGTTTTTT. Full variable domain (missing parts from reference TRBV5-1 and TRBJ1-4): KAGVTQTPRYLIKTRGQQVTLSCSPISGHRSVSWYQQTPGQGLQFLFEYFSETQRNKGNFPGRFSGRQFSNSRSEMNVSTLELGDSALYLCASSLIGGEKLFFGSGTQLSVL.

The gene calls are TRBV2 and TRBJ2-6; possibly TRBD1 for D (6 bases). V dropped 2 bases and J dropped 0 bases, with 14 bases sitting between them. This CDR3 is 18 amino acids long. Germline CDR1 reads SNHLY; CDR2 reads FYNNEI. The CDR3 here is CASSEKGVLSSGANVLTF. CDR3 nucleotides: TGTGCCAGCAGTGAAAAGGGGGTCCTAAGCTCTGGGGCCAACGTCCTGACTTTC.

The CDR3 loop is CASSVSSTGDTEAFF. The CDR3 DNA reads as TGTGCCAGCAGCGTCTCGAGTACAGGGGACACTGAAGCTTTCTTT. The chain uses TRBV9 and TRBJ1-1; 7 bases are shared with TRBD1. This CDR3 has 15 amino acids. The V gene end was trimmed by 2 bases and the J gene end by 3 bases; junction bases not matched to a gene: 7. From germline, CDR1 is SGDLS and CDR2 YYNGEE.

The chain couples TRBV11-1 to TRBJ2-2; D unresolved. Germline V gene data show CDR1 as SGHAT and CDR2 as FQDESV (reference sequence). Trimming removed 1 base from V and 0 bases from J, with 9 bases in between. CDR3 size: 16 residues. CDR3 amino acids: CASSLVATSNTGELFF. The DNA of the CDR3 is TGTGCCAGCAGCTTAGTCGCGACCTCGAACACCGGGGAGCTGTTTTTT.

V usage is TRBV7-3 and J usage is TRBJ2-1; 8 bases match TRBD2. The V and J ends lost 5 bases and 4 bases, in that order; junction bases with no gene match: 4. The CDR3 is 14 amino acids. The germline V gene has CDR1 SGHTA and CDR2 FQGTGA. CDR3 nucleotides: TGTGCCAGCAGCCAGACTAGCGAATACAATGAGCAGTTCTTC. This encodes CASSQTSEYNEQFF. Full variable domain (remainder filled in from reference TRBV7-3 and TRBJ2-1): GAGVSQTPSNKVTEKGKYVELRCDPISGHTALYWYRQSLGQGPEFLIYFQGTGAADDSGLPNDRFFAVRPEGSVSTLKIQRTERGDSAVYLCASSQTSEYNEQFFGPGTRLTVL.

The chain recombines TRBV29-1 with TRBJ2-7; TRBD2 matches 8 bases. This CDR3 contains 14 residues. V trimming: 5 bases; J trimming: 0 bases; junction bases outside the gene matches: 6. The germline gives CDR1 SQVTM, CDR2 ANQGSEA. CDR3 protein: CSVRGGSGSYEQYF. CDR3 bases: TGCAGCGTTCGCGGGGGGTCCGGCTCCTACGAGCAGTACTTC.

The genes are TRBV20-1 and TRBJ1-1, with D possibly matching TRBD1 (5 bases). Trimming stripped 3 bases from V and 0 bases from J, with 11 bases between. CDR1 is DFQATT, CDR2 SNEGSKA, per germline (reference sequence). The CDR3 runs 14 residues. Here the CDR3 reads CSASMAGMNTEAFF. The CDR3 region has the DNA TGCAGTGCTAGTATGGCAGGGATGAACACTGAAGCTTTCTTT.

CDR3 bases: TGTGCCAGCAGCGAGGGGCGAAGGTTGGATGAGCAGTTCTTC. Protein: CASSEGRRLDEQFF. The chain links TRBV2 to TRBJ2-1; D possibly uses TRBD1 or TRBD2 (5 bases each). The CDR3 spans 14 residues. V was trimmed by 6 bases and J by 8 bases, leaving 17 bases between them. Germline CDR1 is SNHLY and CDR2 is FYNNEI.

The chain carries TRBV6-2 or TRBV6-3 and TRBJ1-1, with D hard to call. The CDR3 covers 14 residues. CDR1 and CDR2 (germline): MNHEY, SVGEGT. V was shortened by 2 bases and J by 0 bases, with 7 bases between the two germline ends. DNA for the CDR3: TGTGCCAGCAGTTACGGGAACATGAACACTGAAGCTTTCTTT. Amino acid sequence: CASSYGNMNTEAFF.

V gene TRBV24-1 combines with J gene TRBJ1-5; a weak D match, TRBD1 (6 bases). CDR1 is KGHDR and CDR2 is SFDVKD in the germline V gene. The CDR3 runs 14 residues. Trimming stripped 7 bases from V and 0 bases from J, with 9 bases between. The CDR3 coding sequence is TGTGCCACCAGGGGCAGGGGTAGCAATCAGCCCCAGCATTTT. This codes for CATRGRGSNQPQHF.

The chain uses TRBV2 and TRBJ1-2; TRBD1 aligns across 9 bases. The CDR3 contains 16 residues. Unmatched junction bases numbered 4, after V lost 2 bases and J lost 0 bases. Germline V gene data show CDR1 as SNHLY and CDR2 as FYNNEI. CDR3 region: CASSERTGASNYGYTF. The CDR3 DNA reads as TGTGCCAGCAGTGAAAGGACAGGGGCGTCTAACTATGGCTACACCTTC.

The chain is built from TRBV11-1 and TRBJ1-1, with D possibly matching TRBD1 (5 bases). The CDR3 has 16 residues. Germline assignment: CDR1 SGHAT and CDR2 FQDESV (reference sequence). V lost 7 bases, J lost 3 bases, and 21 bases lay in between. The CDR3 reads CASTLRTPEGDTEAFF. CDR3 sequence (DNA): TGTGCCAGCACCCTGCGGACACCGGAGGGAGACACTGAAGCTTTCTTT. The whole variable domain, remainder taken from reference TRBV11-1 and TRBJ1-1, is EAEVAQSPRYKITEKSQAVAFWCDPISGHATLYWYRQILGQGPELLVQFQDESVVDDSQLPKDRFSAERLKGVDSTLKIQPAELGDSAMYLCASTLRTPEGDTEAFFGQGTRLTVV.

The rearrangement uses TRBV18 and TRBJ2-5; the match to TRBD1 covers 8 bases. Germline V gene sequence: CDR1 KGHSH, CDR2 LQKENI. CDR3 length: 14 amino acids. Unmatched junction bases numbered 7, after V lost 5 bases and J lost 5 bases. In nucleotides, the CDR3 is TGTGCCAGCTCAGCAGGAAGACAGGGGGAGACCCAGTACTTC. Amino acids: CASSAGRQGETQYF.

CDR3 protein: CASSQKGPNEKLFF. As DNA, the CDR3 is TGTGCCAGCAGCCAGAAGGGTCCTAATGAAAAACTGTTTTTT. The chain employs TRBV3-1 (or the pseudogene TRBV3-2) and TRBJ1-4, with D hard to call. CDR1 is LGHDT and CDR2 is YNNKEL in the germline V gene (reference sequence). V lost 3 bases and J lost 3, with 8 bases in between. This CDR3 is built from 14 residues.

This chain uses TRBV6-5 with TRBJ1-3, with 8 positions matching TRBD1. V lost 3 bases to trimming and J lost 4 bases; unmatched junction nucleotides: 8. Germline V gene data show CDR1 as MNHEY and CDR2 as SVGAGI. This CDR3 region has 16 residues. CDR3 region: CASSYSSGGAGNTIYF. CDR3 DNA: TGTGCCAGCAGTTATTCATCAGGGGGCGCGGGAAACACCATATATTTT.

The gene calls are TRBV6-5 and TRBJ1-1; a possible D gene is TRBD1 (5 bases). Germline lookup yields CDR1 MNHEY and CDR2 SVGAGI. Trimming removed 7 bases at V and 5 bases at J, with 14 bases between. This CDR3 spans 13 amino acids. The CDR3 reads CASKNTGGTEAFF. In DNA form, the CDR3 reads TGTGCCAGCAAGAACACAGGAGGGACTGAAGCTTTCTTT.

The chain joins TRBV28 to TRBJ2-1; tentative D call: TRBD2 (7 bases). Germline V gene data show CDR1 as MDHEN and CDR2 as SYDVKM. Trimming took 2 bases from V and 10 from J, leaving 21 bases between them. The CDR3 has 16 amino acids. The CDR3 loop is CASSLELWGAREEQFF. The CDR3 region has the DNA TGTGCCAGCAGTTTAGAACTATGGGGGGCGCGGGAGGAGCAGTTCTTC.